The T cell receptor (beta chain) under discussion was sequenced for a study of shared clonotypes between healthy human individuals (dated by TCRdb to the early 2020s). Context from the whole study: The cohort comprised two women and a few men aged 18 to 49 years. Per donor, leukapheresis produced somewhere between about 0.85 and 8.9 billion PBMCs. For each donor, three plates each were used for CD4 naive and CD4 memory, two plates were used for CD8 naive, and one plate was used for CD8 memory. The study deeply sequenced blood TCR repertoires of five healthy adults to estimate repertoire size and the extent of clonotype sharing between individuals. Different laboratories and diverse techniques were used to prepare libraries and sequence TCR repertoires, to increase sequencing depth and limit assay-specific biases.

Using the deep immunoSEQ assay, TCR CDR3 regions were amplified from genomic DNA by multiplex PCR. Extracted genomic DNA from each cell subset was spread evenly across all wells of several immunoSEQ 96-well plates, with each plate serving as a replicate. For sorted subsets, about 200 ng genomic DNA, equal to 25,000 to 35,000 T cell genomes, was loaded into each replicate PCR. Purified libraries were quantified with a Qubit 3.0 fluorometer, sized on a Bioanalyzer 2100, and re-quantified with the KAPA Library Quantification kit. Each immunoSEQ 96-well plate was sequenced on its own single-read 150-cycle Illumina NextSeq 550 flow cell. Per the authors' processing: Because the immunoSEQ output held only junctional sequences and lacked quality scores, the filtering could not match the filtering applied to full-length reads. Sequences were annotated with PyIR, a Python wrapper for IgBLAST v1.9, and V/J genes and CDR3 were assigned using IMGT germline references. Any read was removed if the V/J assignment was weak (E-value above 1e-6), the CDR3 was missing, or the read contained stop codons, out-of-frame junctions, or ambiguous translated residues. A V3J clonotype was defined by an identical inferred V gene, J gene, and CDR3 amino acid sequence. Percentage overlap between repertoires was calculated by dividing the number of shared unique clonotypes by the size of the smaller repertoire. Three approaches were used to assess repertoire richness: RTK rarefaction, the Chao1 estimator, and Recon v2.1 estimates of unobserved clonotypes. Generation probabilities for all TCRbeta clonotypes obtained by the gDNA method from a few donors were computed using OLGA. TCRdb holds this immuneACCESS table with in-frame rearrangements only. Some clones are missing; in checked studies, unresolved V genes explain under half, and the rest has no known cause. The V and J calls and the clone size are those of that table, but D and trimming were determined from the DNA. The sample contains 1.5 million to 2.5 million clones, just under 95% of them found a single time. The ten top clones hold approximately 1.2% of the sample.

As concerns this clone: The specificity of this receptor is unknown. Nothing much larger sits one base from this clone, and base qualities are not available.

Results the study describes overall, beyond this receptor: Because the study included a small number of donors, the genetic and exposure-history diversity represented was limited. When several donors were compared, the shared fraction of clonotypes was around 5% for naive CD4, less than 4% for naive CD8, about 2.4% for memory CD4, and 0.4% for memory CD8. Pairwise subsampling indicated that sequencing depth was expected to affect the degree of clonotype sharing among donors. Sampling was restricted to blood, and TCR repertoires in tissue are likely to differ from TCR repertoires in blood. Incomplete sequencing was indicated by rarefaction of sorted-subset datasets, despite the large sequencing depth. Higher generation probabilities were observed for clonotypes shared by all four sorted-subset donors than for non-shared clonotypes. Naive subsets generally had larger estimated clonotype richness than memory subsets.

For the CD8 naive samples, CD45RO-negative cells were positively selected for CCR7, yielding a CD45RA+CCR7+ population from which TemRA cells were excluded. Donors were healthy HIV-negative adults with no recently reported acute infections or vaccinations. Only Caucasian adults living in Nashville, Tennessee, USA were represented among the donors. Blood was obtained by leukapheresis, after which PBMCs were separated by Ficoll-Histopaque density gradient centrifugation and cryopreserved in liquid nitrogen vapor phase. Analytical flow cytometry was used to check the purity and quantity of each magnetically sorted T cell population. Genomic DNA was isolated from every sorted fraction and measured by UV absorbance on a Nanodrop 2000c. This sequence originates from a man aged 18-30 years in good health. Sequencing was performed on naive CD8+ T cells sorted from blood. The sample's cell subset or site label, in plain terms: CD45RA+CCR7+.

The CDR3 has the sequence CASSFSRTGITYEQYF. At the DNA level, the sequence is TGTGCCAGCAGTTTTTCTCGGACAGGGATAACCTACGAGCAGTACTTC. This chain joins TRBV28 to TRBJ2-7; 8 middle bases align to TRBD1. The CDR3 spans 16 residues, from the cysteine through the phenylalanine. CDR3 DNA only is kept here, 48 bases in frame from base 1. V is pruned by 3 bases and J by 2 bases, leaving 9 bases of the junction without a gene match. The germline V gene supplies CDR1 MDHEN and CDR2 SYDVKM.